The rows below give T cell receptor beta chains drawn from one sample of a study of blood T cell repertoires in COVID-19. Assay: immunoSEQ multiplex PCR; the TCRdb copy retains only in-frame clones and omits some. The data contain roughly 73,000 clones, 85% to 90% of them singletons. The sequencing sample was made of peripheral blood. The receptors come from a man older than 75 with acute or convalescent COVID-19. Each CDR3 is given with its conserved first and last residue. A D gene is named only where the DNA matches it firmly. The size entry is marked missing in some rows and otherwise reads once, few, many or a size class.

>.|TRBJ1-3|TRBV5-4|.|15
TGTGCCAGCAGCTTCGGGACTGCCTCTGGAAACACCATATATTTT
CASSFGTASGNTIYF
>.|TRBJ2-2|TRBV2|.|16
TGTGCCAGCACCTGGGGAGACGGACGTTGGGGCGGGGAGCTGTTTTTT
CASTWGDGRWGGELFF
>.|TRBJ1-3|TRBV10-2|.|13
TGCGCCAGCATCCCAAGCGGGGGAAACACCATATATTTT
CASIPSGGNTIYF
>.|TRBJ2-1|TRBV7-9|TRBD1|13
TGTGCCAGCAGCTCACTCCCAGGGGGTGAGCAGTTCTTC
CASSSLPGGEQFF
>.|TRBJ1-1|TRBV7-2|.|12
TGTGCCAGCAGCCTCCGGTTCACTGAAGCTTTCTTT
CASSLRFTEAFF
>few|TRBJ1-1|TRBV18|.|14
TGTGCCAGCTCACGGGGAACAGGGAACACTGAAGCTTTCTTT
CASSRGTGNTEAFF
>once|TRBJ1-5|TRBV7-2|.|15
TGTGCCAGCAGCTTAGTAAGGGGGAGCAATCAGCCCCAGCATTTT
CASSLVRGSNQPQHF
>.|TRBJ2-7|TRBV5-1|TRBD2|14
TGCGCCAGCAGGGAGGGACTAGCGGTTTACGAGCAGTACTTC
CASREGLAVYEQYF
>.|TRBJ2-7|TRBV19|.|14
TGTGCCAGTAGTCCAGGGTTCGCTATCTACGAGCAGTACTTC
CASSPGFAIYEQYF
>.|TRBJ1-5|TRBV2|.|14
TGTGCCAGCAGTGAAGAGCGCGTCAATCAGCCCCAGCATTTT
CASSEERVNQPQHF
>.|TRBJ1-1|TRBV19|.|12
TGTGCCAGTAGTGGCCAATTTGGTGAAGCTTTCTTT
CASSGQFGEAFF
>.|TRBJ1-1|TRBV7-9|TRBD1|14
TGTGCCAGCAGCCCCAGGGGGCTGGGGACTGAAGCTTTCTTT
CASSPRGLGTEAFF
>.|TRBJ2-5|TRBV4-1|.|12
TGCGCCAGCAGCCAGCCGAGTGAGACCCAGTACTTC
CASSQPSETQYF
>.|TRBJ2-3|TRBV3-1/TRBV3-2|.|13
TGTGCCAGCAGTTCGACTAGCACAGATACGCAGTATTTT
CASSSTSTDTQYF
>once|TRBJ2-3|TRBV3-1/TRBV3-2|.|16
TGTGCCAGCAGCCAATACGGCGGGGAGGACACAGATACGCAGTATTTT
CASSQYGGEDTDTQYF
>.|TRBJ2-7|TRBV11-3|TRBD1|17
TGTGCCCCAAACAAAAGGACAGGCGACATACACTCCTACGAGCAGTACTTC
CAPNKRTGDIHSYEQYF
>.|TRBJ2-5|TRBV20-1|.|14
TGCAGTGCTAGTGGGCGGGGCACACAAGAGACCCAGTACTTC
CSASGRGTQETQYF
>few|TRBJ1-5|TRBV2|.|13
TGTGCCAGCAGGGACAGCACCTATCAGCCCCAGCATTTT
CASRDSTYQPQHF
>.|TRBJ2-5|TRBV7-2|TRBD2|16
TGTGCCAGCAGCTTCGGACTAGCGGGGGCCCAAGAGACCCAGTACTTC
CASSFGLAGAQETQYF
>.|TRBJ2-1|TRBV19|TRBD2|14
TGTGCCAGTAGTCCTAAAGGGACTAGGGATGAGCAGTTCTTC
CASSPKGTRDEQFF
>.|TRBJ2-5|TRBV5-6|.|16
TGTGCCAGCAGCTTGGGTTTCACGGGGGTGAGGGAGACCCAGTACTTC
CASSLGFTGVRETQYF
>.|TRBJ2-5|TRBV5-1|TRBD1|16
TGCGCCAGCAGCTCCGGGGGACAGGGTAGGGGAGAGACCCAGTACTTC
CASSSGGQGRGETQYF
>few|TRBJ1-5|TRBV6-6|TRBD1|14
TGTGCCAGCAGGGACAGGAACTACAATCAGCCCCAGCATTTT
CASRDRNYNQPQHF
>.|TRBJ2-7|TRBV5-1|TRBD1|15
TGCGCCAGCAGCTTGTCGGGACAGGCAACCTACGAGCAGTACTTC
CASSLSGQATYEQYF
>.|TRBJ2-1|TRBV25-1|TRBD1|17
TGTGCCAGCAGTGCATTCACCGGGACAGGGGTTACCAATGAGCAGTTCTTC
CASSAFTGTGVTNEQFF
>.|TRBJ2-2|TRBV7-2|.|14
TGTGCCAGCAGCCCGATTAGGGGAACCGGGGAGCTGTTTTTT
CASSPIRGTGELFF
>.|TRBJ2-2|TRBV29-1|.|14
TGCAGCGTTGGTGGCAGAACGAACACCGGGGAGCTGTTTTTT
CSVGGRTNTGELFF